This TCR beta chain was sequenced during a study of shared clonotypes between healthy human individuals. Study outcomes and limitations: The genetic and exposure-history diversity represented was limited by few donors. The study found lower generation probabilities in non-shared clonotypes than in those shared by all four donors.

Each subset's genomic DNA was shared equally among a number of immunoSEQ plates. Sequencing used immunoSEQ multiplex PCR; TCRdb keeps in-frame clones, though not all of them. The sample holds roughly 2,300,000 clones, just under 95% seen once. The CDR3 covers 15 residues. V was pared by 7 bases and J by 0 bases, with 14 bases between. Germline V CDR1 and CDR2: SNHLY, FYNNEI. Memory CD4+ cells were the fraction left after CD45RA+ naive selection. Points on this clone: Its target is not known.

This clonotype originated in a man between 18 and 29 years old in good health. Some clones in this sample may be carry-over from other donors' samples. J is TRBJ2-3 and V is TRBV2, with D perhaps assigned TRBD1 or TRBD2 (5 bases each). The sequencing sample was made of naive CD4+ T cells from PBMCs. The subset here: CD45RA+ positively selected. In DNA, the CDR3 is TGTGCCAGCACGCCCGGGACGGTAAGCACAGATACGCAGTATTTT. This gives the protein CASTPGTVSTDTQYF.